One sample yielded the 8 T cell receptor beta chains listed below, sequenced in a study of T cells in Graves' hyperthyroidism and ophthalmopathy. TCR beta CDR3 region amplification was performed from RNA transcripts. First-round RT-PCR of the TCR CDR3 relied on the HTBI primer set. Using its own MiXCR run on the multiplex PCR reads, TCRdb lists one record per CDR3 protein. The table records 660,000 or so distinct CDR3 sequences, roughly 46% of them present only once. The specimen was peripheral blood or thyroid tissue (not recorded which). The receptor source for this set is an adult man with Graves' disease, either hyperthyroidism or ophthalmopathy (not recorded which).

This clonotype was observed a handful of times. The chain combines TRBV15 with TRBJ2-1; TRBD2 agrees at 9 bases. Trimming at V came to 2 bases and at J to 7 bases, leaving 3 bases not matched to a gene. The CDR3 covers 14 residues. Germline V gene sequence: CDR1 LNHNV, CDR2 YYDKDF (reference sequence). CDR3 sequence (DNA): TGTGCCACCAGCAGATTAGCGGGAGAGAATGAGCAGTTCTTC. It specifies CATSRLAGENEQFF.

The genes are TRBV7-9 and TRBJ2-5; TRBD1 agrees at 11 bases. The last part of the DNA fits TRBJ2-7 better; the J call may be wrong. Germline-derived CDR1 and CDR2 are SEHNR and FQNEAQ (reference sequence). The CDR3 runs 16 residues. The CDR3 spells CASSYDRDRGTYEQYF. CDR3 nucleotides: TGTGCCAGCAGTTACGACCGGGACAGGGGGACCTACGAGCAGTACTTC.

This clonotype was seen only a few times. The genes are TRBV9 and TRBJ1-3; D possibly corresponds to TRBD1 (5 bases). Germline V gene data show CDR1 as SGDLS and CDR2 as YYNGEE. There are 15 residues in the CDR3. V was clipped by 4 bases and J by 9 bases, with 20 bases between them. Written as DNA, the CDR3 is TGTGCCAGCAGCCCCAGGGCCTTTAGCGATCGCACCATATATTTT. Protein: CASSPRAFSDRTIYF.

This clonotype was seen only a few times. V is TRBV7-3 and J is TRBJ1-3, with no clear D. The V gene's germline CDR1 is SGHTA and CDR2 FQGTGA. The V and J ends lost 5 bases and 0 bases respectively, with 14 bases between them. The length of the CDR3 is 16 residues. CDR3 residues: CASSPWSGSSGNTIYF. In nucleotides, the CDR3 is TGTGCCAGCAGCCCCTGGTCGGGCTCCTCTGGAAACACCATATATTTT.

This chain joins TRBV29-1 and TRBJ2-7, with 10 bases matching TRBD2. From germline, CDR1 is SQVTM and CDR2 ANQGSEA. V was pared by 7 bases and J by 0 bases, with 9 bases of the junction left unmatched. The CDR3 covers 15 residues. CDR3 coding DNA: TGCAGCGCTGCTGGGACTAGCGAGAGCTCCTACGAGCAGTACTTC. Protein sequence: CSAAGTSESSYEQYF.

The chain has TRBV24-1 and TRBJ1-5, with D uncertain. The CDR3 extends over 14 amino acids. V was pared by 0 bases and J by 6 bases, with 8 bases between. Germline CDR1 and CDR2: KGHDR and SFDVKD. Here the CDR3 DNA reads TGTGCCACCAGTGATTTGCGGGCAGCTCAGCCCCAGCATTTT. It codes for CATSDLRAAQPQHF.

The CDR3 nucleotides read TGTGCCAGCAGTGCCCTCACTAGCGGGAGGGCGGGGGAGCAGTACTTC. This translates into CASSALTSGRAGEQYF. V is TRBV25-1 and J is TRBJ2-7; 13 nucleotides agree with TRBD2. The CDR3 is made up of 16 amino acids. CDR1 and CDR2 (germline): MGHDK, SYGVNS. V lost 4 bases and J lost 7; bases outside the gene matches: 10.

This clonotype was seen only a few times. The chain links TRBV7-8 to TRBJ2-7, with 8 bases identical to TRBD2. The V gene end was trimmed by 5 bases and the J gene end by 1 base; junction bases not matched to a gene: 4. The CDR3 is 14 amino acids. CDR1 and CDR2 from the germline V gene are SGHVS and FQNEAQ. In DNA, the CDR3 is TGTGCCAGCAGCCCTATAGCGGGATCCTACGAGCAGTACTTC. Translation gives CASSPIAGSYEQYF. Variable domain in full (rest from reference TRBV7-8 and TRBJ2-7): GAGVSQSPRYKVAKRGQDVALRCDPISGHVSLFWYQQALGQGPEFLTYFQNEAQLDKSGLPSDRFFAERPEGSVSTLKIQRTQQEDSAVYLCASSPIAGSYEQYFGPGTRLTVT.